The present TCR beta chain was sequenced within a study of regulatory dendritic cells for organ transplantation. Germline CDR1 reads KGHSH; CDR2 reads LQKENI. The CDR3 totals 15 residues. V was shortened by 6 bases and J by 9 bases, with 20 bases between the two germline ends. Clones were read by immunoSEQ multiplex PCR, and TCRdb kept only the in-frame ones, dropping some. The sample carries 25,000 to 35,000 clones, roughly 79% recorded once. The chain has TRBV18 and TRBJ2-2; D call uncertain. The source of this sequence is a human donor in good health. The specimen sequenced was memory CD4+ T cells from blood. Subset in this sample: CD45RO+ memory T cells. The chain's CDR3 is CASSTGPGSTWELFF. Written as DNA, the CDR3 is TGTGCCAGCTCGACCGGACCCGGGTCTACTTGGGAGCTGTTTTTT.